This T cell receptor (beta chain) was recovered during a study of cytomegalovirus exposure and HLA in healthy donors. As for the study in general: Samples from HLA-typed donors yielded around 79 million unique TCRs in an early data release. Study findings and constraints: Cytomegalovirus-associated TCR beta chains were listed, numbering approximately 150. For most TCR sequences rarity was the rule, although some public TCRs occurred in many donors.

Details on this clone: Its antigen remains unknown. One end of the junction is discordant with germline, which a read error may explain.

The PCR ran on 60 Vbeta and 13 Jbeta primers. The authors' processing: Some 9.9 million of some 80 million unique TCR beta chains were shared, per a later count. Assay used: immunoSEQ multiplex PCR; TCRdb lists only in-frame clones, some missing. V, J and clone size reflect that table, while D and trimming were determined from the DNA. The sample holds around 200,000 clones; around nine tenths are singletons and the top ten take approximately 0.31%. Per germline, CDR1 MNHNS and CDR2 SASEGT. The CDR3 spans 12 residues. Specimen: PBMCs. The chain couples TRBV6-1 to TRBJ1-2, with TRBD1 identical over 8 bases. The source of this sequence is a woman in her twenties or thirties in good health and CMV-seronegative. CDR3 protein: CASSVQGDPKFF. CDR3 DNA sequence: TGTGCCAGCAGTGTACAGGGGGATCCGAAATTCTTC.